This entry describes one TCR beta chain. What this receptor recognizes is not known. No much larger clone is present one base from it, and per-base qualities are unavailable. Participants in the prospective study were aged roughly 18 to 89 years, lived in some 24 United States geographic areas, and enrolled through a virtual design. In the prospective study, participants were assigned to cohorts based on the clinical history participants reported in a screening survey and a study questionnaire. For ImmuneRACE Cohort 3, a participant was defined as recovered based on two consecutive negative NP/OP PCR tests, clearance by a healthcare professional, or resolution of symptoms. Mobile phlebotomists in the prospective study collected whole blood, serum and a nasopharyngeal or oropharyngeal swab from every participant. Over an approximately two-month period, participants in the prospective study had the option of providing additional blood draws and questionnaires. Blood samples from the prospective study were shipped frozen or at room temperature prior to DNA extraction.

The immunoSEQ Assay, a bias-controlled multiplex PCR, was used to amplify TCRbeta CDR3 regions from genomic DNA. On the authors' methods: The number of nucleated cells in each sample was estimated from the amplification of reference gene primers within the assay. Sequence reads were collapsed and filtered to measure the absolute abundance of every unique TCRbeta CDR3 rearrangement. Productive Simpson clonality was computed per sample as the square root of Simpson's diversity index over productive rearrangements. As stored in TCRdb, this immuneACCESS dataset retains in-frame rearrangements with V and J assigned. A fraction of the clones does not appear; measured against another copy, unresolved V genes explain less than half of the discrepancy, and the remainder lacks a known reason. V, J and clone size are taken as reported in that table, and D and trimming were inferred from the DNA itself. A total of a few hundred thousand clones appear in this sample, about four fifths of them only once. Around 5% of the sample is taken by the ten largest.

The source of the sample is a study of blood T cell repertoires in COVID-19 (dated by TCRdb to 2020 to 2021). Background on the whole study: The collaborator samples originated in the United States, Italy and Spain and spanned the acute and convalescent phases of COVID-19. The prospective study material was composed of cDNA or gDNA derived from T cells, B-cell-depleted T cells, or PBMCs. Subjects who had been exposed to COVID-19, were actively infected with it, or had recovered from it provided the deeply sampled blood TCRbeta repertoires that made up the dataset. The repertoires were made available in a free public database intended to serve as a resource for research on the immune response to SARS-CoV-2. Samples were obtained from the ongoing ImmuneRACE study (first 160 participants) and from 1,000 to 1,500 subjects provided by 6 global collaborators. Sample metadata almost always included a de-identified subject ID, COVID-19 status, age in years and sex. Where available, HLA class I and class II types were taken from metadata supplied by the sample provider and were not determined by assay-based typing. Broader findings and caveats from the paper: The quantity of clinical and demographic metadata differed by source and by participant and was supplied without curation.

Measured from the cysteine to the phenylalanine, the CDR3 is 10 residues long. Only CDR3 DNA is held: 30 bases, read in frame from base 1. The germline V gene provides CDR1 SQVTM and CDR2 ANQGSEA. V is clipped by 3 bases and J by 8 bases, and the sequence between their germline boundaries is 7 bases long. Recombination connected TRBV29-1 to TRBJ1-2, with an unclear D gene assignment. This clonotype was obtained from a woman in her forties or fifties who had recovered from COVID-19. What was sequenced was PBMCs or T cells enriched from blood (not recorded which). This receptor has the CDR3 CSVDPPGYTF. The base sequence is TGCAGCGTTGACCCTCCGGGCTACACCTTC.